Listed below are T cell receptor beta chains from one sample, sequenced in a study of early T cells in non-severe SARS-CoV-2 infection. Each CDR3 protein is one row after TCRdb ran MiXCR on the 5' RACE reads. The table has about 61,000 distinct CDR3 sequences, under 14% seen once. The sequenced material came from whole blood. Every receptor here comes from an adult who was a healthcare worker with PCR-confirmed SARS-CoV-2 infection or an uninfected control (not recorded which). Both conserved end residues are part of each CDR3. A D gene is named only where the DNA matches it firmly. The size entry is marked missing in some rows and otherwise reads once, few, many or a size class.

size	V	J	D	DNA	CDR3
.	TRBV18	TRBJ1-5	TRBD1	TGTGCCAGCTCACAGTCAGGACAGGGCGTTCAGCCCCAGCATTTT	CASSQSGQGVQPQHF
.	TRBV3-1	TRBJ1-1	.	TGTGCCAGCAACCGGGGCACTGAAGCTTTCTTT	CASNRGTEAFF
many	TRBV20-1	TRBJ2-7	TRBD1	TGCAGTGCTCTCCGGGACAGGGGAATCGAGCAGTACTTC	CSALRDRGIEQYF
few	TRBV12-3/TRBV12-4	TRBJ1-5	.	TGTGCCAGCAGTTTGAGGCAGGGAGAAGGCCAGCCCCAGCATTTT	CASSLRQGEGQPQHF
many	TRBV5-4	TRBJ2-1	TRBD2	TGTGCCAGCAGCTTTCCTAGCGGGGCTTCCAATGAGCAGTTCTTC	CASSFPSGASNEQFF
.	TRBV7-8	TRBJ1-5	.	TGTGCCAGCACCACAGGTGATAGCAATCAGCCCCAGCATTTT	CASTTGDSNQPQHF
once	TRBV12-3/TRBV12-4	TRBJ1-1	TRBD1	TGTGCCACCGAACACCGGGACAGCCGGGAACGGTACACTGAAGCTTTCTTT	CATEHRDSRERYTEAFF
many	TRBV27	TRBJ1-1	TRBD1	TGTGCCAGCAGTTTATCACCATGGACAGGGAACACTGAAGCTTTCTTT	CASSLSPWTGNTEAFF
many	TRBV7-8	TRBJ2-7	.	TGTGCCAGCAGCTCGTCAGGGCCCTCCAGGTCCTACGAGCAGTACTTC	CASSSSGPSRSYEQYF
.	TRBV5-1	TRBJ2-1	TRBD2	TGCGCCAGCAGCCCACTAGCGGGGGGAGGTGAGCAGTTCTTC	CASSPLAGGGEQFF
many	TRBV4-1	TRBJ1-1	.	TGCGCCAGCAGCCAAGACGAATTTCCGGAACGGGCTTTCTTT	CASSQDEFPERAFF
few	TRBV2	TRBJ1-2	.	TGTGCCAGCAGTGTTCTCCCTACCCTTGCCTATGGCTACACCTTC	CASSVLPTLAYGYTF
few	TRBV20-1	TRBJ1-5	.	TGCAGTGCTAGAGATATACGGAGCTCTCAGCCCCAGCATTTT	CSARDIRSSQPQHF
.	TRBV18	TRBJ1-4	.	TGTGCCAGCTCACAGGGCGGGCCTGGTGGTGAAAAACTGTTTTTT	CASSQGGPGGEKLFF
many	TRBV7-3	TRBJ2-2	.	TGTGCCAGCAGCTTAACGACCAACAGGGAGGTTGGTGCCGGGGAGCTGTTTTTT	CASSLTTNREVGAGELFF
.	TRBV29-1	TRBJ1-2	.	TGCAGCGCCGAGGTCCGTCCCTATGGCTACACCTTC	CSAEVRPYGYTF
.	TRBV13	TRBJ1-1	TRBD1	TGTGCCAGCAGCTTACCAGGGGGCACTGAAGCTTTCTTT	CASSLPGGTEAFF
many	TRBV10-1	TRBJ2-1	TRBD2	TGCGCCAGCCATAGCGGGGGGGCCGATGAGCAGTTCTTC	CASHSGGADEQFF
.	TRBV10-3	TRBJ1-2	TRBD1	TGTGTCATCAGGTCCGGGACAGGGGATAATGGCTACACCTTC	CVIRSGTGDNGYTF
.	TRBV5-6	TRBJ1-2	.	TGTGCCAGCAGCTTGGGAGGCAGCTATGGCTACACCTTC	CASSLGGSYGYTF
many	TRBV6-2/TRBV6-3	TRBJ2-7	TRBD1	TGTGCCAGCAACCGGGACAGGACCCGGTACGAGCAGTACTTC	CASNRDRTRYEQYF
.	TRBV3-1	TRBJ2-2	.	TGTGCCAGCAGCAGACAATTCAGGGGAAAGAACACCGGGGAGCTGTTTTTT	CASSRQFRGKNTGELFF
many	TRBV20-1	TRBJ2-3	TRBD2	TGCAGTGCAGGACTAGCGGGCACAGATACGCAGTATTTT	CSAGLAGTDTQYF
few	TRBV20-1	TRBJ2-2	TRBD1	TGCAGTGCACCGGGACAGGGGAAGTCCGGGGAGCTGTTTTTT	CSAPGQGKSGELFF
many	TRBV10-3	TRBJ1-5	.	TGTGCCATCAGTGGGGCCCGAGGGGATCAGCCCCAGCATTTT	CAISGARGDQPQHF
many	TRBV12-3/TRBV12-4	TRBJ1-1	TRBD1	TGTGCCAGCAAAACCCTGGACAGGATGAACACTGAAGCTTTCTTT	CASKTLDRMNTEAFF
few	TRBV6-5	TRBJ1-2	TRBD1	TGTGCCAGCGGACCACAGACAGGGGGTAACTATGGCTACACCTTC	CASGPQTGGNYGYTF
.	TRBV5-6	TRBJ2-5	.	TGTGCCAGCAGCCTTGGAACGGGGATGCAAGAGACCCAGTACTTC	CASSLGTGMQETQYF
many	TRBV24-1	TRBJ2-1	TRBD1	TGTGCCACCAGTGATTACAGGGGTGAGCAGTTCTTC	CATSDYRGEQFF
many	TRBV7-9	TRBJ2-3	.	TGTGCCAGCAGCTTAGGTGAAGATACGCAGTATTTT	CASSLGEDTQYF
.	TRBV20-1	TRBJ2-7	TRBD2	TGCAGTGCCCCGGGACTAGCGACCGACGAGCAGTACTTC	CSAPGLATDEQYF
many	TRBV4-2	TRBJ2-7	.	TGTGCCAGCAGCCAAGATCTTCTGAACTACGAGCAGTACTTC	CASSQDLLNYEQYF
many	TRBV6-5	TRBJ2-3	.	TGTGCCAGCGGGAACATTCTCGGTACGCAGTATTTT	CASGNILGTQYF
.	TRBV11-2	TRBJ2-5	.	TGTGCCAGCAGCTTAGGGACCAAAGAGACCCAGTACTTC	CASSLGTKETQYF
many	TRBV7-9	TRBJ1-5	TRBD1	TGTGCCAGCAGCTTTGTTAAACCGGGACAGGCCAATCAGCCCCAGCATTTT	CASSFVKPGQANQPQHF
.	TRBV5-4	TRBJ2-5	.	TGTGCCAGCGGGCGACAGGGAGGAGAGACCCAGTACTTC	CASGRQGGETQYF
many	TRBV18	TRBJ1-1	.	TGTGCCAGCTCACCAAACGCAGGGCTCACTGAAGCTTTCTTT	CASSPNAGLTEAFF
many	TRBV12-3/TRBV12-4	TRBJ2-4	.	TGTGCCAGCAGTCCCAGGGAAGGGAACATTCAGTACTTC	CASSPREGNIQYF
many	TRBV7-2	TRBJ2-7	TRBD2	TGTGCCAGCAGCATTCGAGCGGGGGGGCTGTACGAGCAGTACTTC	CASSIRAGGLYEQYF
.	TRBV12-3/TRBV12-4	TRBJ2-7	.	TGTGCCAGCAGTTTTAAAATCCGGACCATATACTTC	CASSFKIRTIYF